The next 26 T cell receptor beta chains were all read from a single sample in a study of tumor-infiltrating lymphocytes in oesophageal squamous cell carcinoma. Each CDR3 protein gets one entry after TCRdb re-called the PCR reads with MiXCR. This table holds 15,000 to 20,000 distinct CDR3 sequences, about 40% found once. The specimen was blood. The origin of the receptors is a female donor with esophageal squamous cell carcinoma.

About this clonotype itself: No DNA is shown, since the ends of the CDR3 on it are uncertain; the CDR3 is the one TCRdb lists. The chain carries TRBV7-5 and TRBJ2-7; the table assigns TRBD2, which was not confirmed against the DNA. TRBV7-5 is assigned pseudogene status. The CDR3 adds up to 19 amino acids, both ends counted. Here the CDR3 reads CISVPEAGLAEGSNNEQFF.

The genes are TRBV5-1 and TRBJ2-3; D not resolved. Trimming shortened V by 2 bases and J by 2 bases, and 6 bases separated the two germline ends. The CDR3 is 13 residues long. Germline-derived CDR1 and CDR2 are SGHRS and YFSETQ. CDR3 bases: TGCGCCAGCAGCTTCCCCTACACAGATACGCAGTATTTT. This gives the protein CASSFPYTDTQYF.

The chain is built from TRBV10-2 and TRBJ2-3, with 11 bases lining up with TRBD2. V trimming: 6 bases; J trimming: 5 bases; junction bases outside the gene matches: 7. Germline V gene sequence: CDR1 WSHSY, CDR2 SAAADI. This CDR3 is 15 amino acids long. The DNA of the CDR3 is TGCGCCAGCAGAAGGACTAGCGGGCTCGGAGATACGCAGTATTTT. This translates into CASRRTSGLGDTQYF.

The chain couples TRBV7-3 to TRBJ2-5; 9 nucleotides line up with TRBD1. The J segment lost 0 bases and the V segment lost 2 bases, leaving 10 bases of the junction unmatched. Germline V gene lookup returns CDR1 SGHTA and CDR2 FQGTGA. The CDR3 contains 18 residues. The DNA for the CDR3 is TGTGCCAGCAGCTTAGGCCGGGGACAGGGTGTGAACCAAGAGACCCAGTACTTC. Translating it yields CASSLGRGQGVNQETQYF.

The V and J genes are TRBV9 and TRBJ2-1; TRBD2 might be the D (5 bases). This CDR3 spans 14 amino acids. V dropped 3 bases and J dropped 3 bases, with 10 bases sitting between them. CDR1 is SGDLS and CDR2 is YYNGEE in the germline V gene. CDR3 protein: CASSDPGLYNEQFF. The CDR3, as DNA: TGTGCCAGCAGCGATCCCGGACTCTACAATGAGCAGTTCTTC.

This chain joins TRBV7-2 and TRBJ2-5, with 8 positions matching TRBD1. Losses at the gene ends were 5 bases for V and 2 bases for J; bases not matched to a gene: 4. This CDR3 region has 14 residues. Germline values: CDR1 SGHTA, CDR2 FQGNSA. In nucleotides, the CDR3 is TGTGCCAGCAGCCGGGACAGGACACAAGAGACCCAGTACTTC. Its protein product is CASSRDRTQETQYF.

CDR3: CASSLRGGTNTEAFF. The DNA for the CDR3 is TGTGCCAGCAGCTTAAGGGGAGGTACGAACACTGAAGCTTTCTTT. This rearrangement joins TRBV7-3 to TRBJ1-1, with D unclear. Trimming took off 1 base at V and 1 base at J, with 10 bases between the two ends. CDR3 length: 15 amino acids. The germline gives CDR1 SGHTA, CDR2 FQGTGA.

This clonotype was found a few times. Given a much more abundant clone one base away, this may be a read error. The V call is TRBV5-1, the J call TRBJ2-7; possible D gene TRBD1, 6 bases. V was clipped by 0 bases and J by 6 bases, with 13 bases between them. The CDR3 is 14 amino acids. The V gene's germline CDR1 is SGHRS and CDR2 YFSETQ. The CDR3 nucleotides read TGCGCCAGCAGCTTGGCCCAGACAGGCATCGAGCAGTACTTC. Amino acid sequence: CASSLAQTGIEQYF.

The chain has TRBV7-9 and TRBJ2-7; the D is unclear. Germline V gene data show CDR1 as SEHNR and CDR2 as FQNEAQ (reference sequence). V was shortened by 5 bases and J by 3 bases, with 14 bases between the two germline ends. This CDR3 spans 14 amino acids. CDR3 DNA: TGTGCCAGCAGCGCAATTGGTATCATCTACGAGCAGTACTTC. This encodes CASSAIGIIYEQYF.

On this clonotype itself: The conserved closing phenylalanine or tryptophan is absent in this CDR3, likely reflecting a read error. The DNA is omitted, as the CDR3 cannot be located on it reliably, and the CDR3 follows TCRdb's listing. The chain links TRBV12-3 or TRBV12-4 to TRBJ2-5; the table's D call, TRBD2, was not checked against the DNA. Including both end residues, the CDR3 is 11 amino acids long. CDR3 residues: CASSFSAGTPN.

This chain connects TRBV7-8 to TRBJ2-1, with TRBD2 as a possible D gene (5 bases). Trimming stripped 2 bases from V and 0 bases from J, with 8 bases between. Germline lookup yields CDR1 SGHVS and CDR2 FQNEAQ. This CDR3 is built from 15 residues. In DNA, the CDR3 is TGTGCCAGCAGCTTACGGGATAACTCCTACAATGAGCAGTTCTTC. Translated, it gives CASSLRDNSYNEQFF.

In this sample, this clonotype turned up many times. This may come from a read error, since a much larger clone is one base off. CDR3 protein: CASSFLAGAFRGTYNEQYF. CDR3 nucleotides: TGTGCCAGCAGTTTTCTCGCGGGGGCCTTCAGAGGGACCTACAATGAGCAGTACTTC. The chain employs TRBV12-3 or TRBV12-4 and TRBJ2-1; the D gene is possibly TRBD2 (7 bases). The J call may be faulty, since TRBJ2-7 better matches the DNA end. CDR3 length: 19 residues.

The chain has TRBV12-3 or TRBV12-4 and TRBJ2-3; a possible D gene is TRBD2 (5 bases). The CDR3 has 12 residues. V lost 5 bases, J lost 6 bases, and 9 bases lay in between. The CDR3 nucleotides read TGTGCCAGCAGTGCAACTAGGGATACGCAGTATTTT. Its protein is CASSATRDTQYF.

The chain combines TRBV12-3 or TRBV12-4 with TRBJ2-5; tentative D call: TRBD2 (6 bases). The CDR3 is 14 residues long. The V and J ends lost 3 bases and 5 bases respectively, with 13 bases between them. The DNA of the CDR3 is TGTGCCAGCAGTTTCCGAGGGGAGGAGGAGACCCAGTACTTC. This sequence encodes CASSFRGEEETQYF.

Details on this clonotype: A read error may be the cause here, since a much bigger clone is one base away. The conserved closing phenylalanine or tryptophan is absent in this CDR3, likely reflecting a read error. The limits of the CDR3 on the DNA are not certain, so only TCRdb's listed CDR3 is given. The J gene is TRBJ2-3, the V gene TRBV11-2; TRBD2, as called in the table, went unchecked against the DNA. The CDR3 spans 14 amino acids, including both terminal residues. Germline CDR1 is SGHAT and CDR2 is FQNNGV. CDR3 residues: CASSLARTSREQFL.

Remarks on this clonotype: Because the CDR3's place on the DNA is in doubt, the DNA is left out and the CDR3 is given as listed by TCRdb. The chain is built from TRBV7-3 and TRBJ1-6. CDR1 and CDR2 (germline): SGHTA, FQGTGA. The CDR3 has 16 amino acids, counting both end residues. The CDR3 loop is CASSLWASGAQETQYF.

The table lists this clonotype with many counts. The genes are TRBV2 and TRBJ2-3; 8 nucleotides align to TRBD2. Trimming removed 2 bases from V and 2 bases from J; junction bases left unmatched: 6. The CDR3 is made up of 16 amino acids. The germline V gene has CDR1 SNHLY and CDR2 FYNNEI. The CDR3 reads CASSESSGVATDTQYF. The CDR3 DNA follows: TGTGCCAGCAGTGAAAGTAGCGGGGTTGCCACAGATACGCAGTATTTT.

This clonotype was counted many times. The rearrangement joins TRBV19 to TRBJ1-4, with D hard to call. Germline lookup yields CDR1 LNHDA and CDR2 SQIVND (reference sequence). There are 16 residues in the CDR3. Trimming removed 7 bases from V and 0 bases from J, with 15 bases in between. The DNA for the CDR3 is TGTGCCAGTACTAATTACGGAGGAACAACTAATGAAAAACTGTTTTTT. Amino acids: CASTNYGGTTNEKLFF.

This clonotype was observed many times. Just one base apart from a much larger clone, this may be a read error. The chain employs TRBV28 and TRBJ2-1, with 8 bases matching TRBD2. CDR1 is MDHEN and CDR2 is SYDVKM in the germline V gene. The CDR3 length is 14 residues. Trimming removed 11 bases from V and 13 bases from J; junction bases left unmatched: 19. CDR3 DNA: TGTGCCCTTTCCGGTCGGACTAGCCCTGAGACCCAGTTCTTC. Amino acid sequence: CALSGRTSPETQFF.

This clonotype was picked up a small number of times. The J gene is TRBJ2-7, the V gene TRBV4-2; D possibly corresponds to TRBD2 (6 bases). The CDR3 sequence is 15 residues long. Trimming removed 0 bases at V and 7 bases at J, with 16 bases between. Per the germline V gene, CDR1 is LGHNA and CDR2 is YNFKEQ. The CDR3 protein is CASSQDQWGVGEQYF. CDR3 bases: TGTGCCAGCAGCCAAGATCAGTGGGGGGTGGGTGAGCAGTACTTC.

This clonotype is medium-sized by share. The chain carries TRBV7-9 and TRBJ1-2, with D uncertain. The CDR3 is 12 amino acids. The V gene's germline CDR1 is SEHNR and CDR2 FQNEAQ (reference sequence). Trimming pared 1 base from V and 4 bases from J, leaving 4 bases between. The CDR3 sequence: CASSLEGYGYTF. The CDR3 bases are TGTGCCAGCAGCTTAGAAGGCTATGGCTACACCTTC.

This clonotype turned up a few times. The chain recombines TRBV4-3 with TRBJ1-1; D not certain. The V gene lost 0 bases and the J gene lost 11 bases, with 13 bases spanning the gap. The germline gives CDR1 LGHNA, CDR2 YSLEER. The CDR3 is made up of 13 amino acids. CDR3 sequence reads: CASSQDIQQAAFF. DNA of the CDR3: TGCGCCAGCAGCCAAGATATCCAGCAGGCGGCTTTCTTT.

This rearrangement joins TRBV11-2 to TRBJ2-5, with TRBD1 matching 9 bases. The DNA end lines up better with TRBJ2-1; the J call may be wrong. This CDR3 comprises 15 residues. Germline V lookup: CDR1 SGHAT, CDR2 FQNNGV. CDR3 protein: CASSVGQGSGNEQFF. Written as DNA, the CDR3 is TGTGCCAGCAGCGTAGGACAGGGGTCCGGCAATGAGCAGTTCTTC.

The CDR3 bases are TGTGCCAGCAGCCCAGGACTGTCAGGTGGCACAGATACGCAGTATTTT. Its protein is CASSPGLSGGTDTQYF. The J gene is TRBJ2-3, the V gene TRBV7-3; a weak D match, TRBD2 (5 bases). In germline, CDR1 is SGHTA, CDR2 FQGTGA. The CDR3 runs 16 residues. V dropped 5 bases and J dropped 1 base, with 16 bases sitting between them. Variable domain in full (rest from reference TRBV7-3 and TRBJ2-3): GAGVSQTPSNKVTEKGKYVELRCDPISGHTALYWYRQSLGQGPEFLIYFQGTGAADDSGLPNDRFFAVRPEGSVSTLKIQRTERGDSAVYLCASSPGLSGGTDTQYFGPGTRLTVL.

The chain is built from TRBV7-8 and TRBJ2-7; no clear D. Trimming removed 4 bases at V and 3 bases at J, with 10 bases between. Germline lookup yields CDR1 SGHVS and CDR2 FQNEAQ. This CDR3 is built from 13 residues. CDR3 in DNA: TGTGCCAGCAGCTCCCGGCGGATCTACGAGCAGTACTTC. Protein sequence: CASSSRRIYEQYF.

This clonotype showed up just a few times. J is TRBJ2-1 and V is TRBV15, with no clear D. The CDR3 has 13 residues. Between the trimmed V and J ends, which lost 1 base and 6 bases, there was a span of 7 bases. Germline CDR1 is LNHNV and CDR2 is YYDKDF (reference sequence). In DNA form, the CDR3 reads TGTGCCACCAGCAGAGGATTCCTCAATGAGCAGTTCTTC. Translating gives CATSRGFLNEQFF.